This T cell receptor (beta chain) derives from a study of vaccination effects on CD4 cells after COVID-19. For the study at large: Each of a few convalescent patients underwent sampling at an early and a late point after vaccination.

General study findings and limits: Mainly new clones induced by vaccination were found among post-vaccine spike-reactive clones in convalescents.

Notes on this clone: The antigen is unknown.

Under the ViraFEST assay, PBMC were stimulated with viral peptide pools so that antigen-specific CD4+ T cells expanded. Sequencing was performed afterwards. An approximately nine-day culture period preceded the isolation of CD4+ T cells. The person was diagnosed with PCR-confirmed SARS-CoV-2 infection between March and December 2020. The vaccine given was either BNT162b2 or mRNA-1273, in two doses. IL-2 medium took the place of half the medium on both days 3 and 7. Sequencing used immunoSEQ multiplex PCR; TCRdb keeps in-frame clones, though not all of them. Here the sample spans 15,000 to 20,000 clones, under 85% being singletons. This sequence originates from a human donor who had a prior SARS-CoV-2 infection. The sequencing used CD4+ T cells from PBMCs cultured with SARS-CoV-2 spike peptides, collected after COVID-19 vaccination.

CDR3 amino acids: CASSEASRQGVGDTF. CDR3 nucleotides: TGTGCCAGCAGTGAAGCTTCGAGACAGGGGGTCGGGGACACCTTC. The rearrangement links TRBV6-1 to TRBJ1-2; 9 bases agree with TRBD1. V lost 0 bases to trimming and J lost 12 bases; unmatched junction nucleotides: 11. CDR3 length equals 15 residues. CDR1 is MNHNS, CDR2 SASEGT, per germline.